These 8 T cell receptor beta chains came from one sample sequenced in a study of T cell changes during pregnancy in multiple sclerosis. Here immunoSEQ multiplex PCR was the method, and the copy in TCRdb shows in-frame clones only, minus some. The sample contains 50,000 to 60,000 clones, around 90% of which appear only once. Specimen: CD4+ T cells from peripheral blood mononuclear cells, collected in the first trimester of pregnancy. The receptor source for this set is a female donor with multiple sclerosis, enrolled in a pregnancy study.

The rearrangement uses TRBV19 and TRBJ2-5; D is undetermined. The germline gives CDR1 LNHDA, CDR2 SQIVND (reference sequence). The CDR3 loop spans 12 amino acids. V was pared by 5 bases and J by 1 base, with 5 bases between. CDR3 DNA: TGTGCCAGTAGTTTCGGCCAAGAGACCCAGTACTTC. Residues: CASSFGQETQYF.

The chain uses TRBV19 and TRBJ2-3; no firm D call. V lost 3 bases, J lost 1 base, and 14 bases lay in between. There are 16 residues in the CDR3. The germline gives CDR1 LNHDA, CDR2 SQIVND (reference sequence). The CDR3 loop is CASSIIAMSGTDTQYF. The DNA for the CDR3 is TGTGCCAGTAGTATTATTGCTATGTCGGGCACAGATACGCAGTATTTT.

CDR3 loop: CASSPTGTSGYNEQFF. The CDR3 nucleotides are TGTGCCAGCAGCCCGACCGGGACTAGCGGTTACAATGAGCAGTTCTTC. J is TRBJ2-1 and V is TRBV4-2, with 11 nucleotides matching TRBD2. The junction had 6 bases not matched to a gene; V was cut back by 4 bases and J by 4 bases. CDR1 and CDR2 from the germline V gene are LGHNA and YNFKEQ. The CDR3 runs to 16 residues.

The chain combines TRBV10-3 with TRBJ1-4; no definite D call. CDR1 ENHRY and CDR2 SYGVKD come from the germline V gene. With 4 bases removed from V and 5 bases from J, the gap between germline ends came to 8 bases. This CDR3 has 13 residues. The CDR3 protein is CAISVEDNEKLFF. CDR3 nucleotide sequence: TGTGCCATCAGTGTGGAGGACAATGAAAAACTGTTTTTT.

The chain links TRBV9 to TRBJ2-3; tentatively, D is TRBD1 (8 bases). Looked up from germline, CDR1 is SGDLS and CDR2 is YYNGEE. V was pared by 0 bases and J by 5 bases, with 13 bases between. The CDR3 is 15 amino acids. CDR3 sequence reads: CASSVAGGGGDTQYF. Here the CDR3 DNA reads TGTGCCAGCAGCGTAGCAGGGGGCGGGGGAGATACGCAGTATTTT.

The CDR3 DNA sequence: TGCGCCAGCAGCCAAGATGGGAGGGGGTACGAAGCTTTCTTT. Its translation is CASSQDGRGYEAFF. V is TRBV4-3 and J is TRBJ1-1, with a possible D match to TRBD1 (6 bases). The CDR3 has 14 residues. Germline V gene lookup returns CDR1 LGHNA and CDR2 YSLEER. V lost 0 bases and J 8 bases, leaving 13 bases between the germline ends.

This clone was recorded only once. This chain uses TRBV7-9 with TRBJ2-1; tentatively, D is TRBD1 (6 bases). The CDR3 runs to 12 residues. V lost 4 bases and J lost 9, with 10 bases in between. Germline V gene data show CDR1 as SEHNR and CDR2 as FQNEAQ (reference sequence). The CDR3 loop reads CASSSRGGEQFF. CDR3 DNA sequence: TGTGCCAGCAGCTCGCGAGGGGGTGAGCAGTTCTTC.

The chain is built from TRBV30 and TRBJ2-3, with D maybe TRBD2 (7 bases). The CDR3 is made up of 14 amino acids. The germline CDR1 and CDR2 sequences are GTSNPN and SVGIG (reference sequence). V shed 3 bases and J shed 2 bases, with 12 bases lying between them. CDR3 sequence: CAWRFAGATDTQYF. In DNA form, the CDR3 reads TGTGCCTGGAGATTCGCGGGGGCCACAGATACGCAGTATTTT.